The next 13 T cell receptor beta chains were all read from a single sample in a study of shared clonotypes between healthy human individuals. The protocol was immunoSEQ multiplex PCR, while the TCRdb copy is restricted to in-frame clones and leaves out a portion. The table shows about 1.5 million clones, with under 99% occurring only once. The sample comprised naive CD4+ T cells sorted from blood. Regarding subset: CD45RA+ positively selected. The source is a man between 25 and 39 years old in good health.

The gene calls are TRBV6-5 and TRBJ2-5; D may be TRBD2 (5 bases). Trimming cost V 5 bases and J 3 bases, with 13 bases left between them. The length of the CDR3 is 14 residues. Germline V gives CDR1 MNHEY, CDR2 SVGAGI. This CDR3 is CASSPGLGEETQYF. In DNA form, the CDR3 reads TGTGCCAGCAGTCCCGGACTTGGCGAAGAGACCCAGTACTTC.

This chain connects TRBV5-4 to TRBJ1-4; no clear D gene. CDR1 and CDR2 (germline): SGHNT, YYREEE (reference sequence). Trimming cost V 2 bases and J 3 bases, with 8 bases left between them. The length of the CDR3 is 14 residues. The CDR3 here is CASSLTPSNEKLFF. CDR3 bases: TGTGCCAGCAGCTTAACCCCATCTAATGAAAAACTGTTTTTT.

CDR3 sequence: CASIGEVGKTQYF. The CDR3, as DNA: TGTGCCAGCATTGGGGAGGTTGGGAAGACCCAGTACTTC. This chain connects TRBV28 to TRBJ2-5; TRBD2 might be the D (6 bases). The CDR3 length is 13 residues. The V end lost 7 bases, the J end lost 6 bases, and 15 bases lay between the germline ends. Germline CDR1 and CDR2: MDHEN and SYDVKM.

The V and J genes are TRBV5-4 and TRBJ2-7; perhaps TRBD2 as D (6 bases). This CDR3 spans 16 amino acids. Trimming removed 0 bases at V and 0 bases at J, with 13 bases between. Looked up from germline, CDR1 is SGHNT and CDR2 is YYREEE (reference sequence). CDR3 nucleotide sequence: TGTGCCAGCAGCTTGGCTGGGAGGCCGCACTCCTACGAGCAGTACTTC. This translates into CASSLAGRPHSYEQYF.

The CDR3: CASSLSTGGKLFF. The CDR3 DNA follows: TGTGCCAGCAGCTTATCGACGGGGGGAAAACTGTTTTTT. J is TRBJ1-4 and V is TRBV5-6; maybe TRBD1 (5 bases). Germline-derived CDR1 and CDR2 are SGHDT and YYEEEE. The CDR3 is 13 residues long. V lost 2 bases and J lost 10, with 12 bases in between.

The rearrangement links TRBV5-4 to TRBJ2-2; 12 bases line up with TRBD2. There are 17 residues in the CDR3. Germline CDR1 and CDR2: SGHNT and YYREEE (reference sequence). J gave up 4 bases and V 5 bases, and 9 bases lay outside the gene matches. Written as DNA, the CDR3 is TGTGCCAGCAGGCCAGGACTAGCGGGATCGATCACCGGGGAGCTGTTTTTT. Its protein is CASRPGLAGSITGELFF.

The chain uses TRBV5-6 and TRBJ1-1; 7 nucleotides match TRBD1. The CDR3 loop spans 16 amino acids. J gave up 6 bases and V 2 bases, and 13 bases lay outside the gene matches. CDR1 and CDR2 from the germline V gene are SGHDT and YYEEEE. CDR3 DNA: TGTGCCAGCAGCTTCACAGGGGCCCTTCCCACCGCTGAAGCTTTCTTT. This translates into CASSFTGALPTAEAFF.

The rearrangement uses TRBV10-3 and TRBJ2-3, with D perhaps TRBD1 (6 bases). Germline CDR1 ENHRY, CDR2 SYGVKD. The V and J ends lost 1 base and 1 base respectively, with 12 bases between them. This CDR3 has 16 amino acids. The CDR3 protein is CAISEFGRGRTDTQYF. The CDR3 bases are TGTGCCATCAGTGAGTTCGGCAGGGGACGCACAGATACGCAGTATTTT.

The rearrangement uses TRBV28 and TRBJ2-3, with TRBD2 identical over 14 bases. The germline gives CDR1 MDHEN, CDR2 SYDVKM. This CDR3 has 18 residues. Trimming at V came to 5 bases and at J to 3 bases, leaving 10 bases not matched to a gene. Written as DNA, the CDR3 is TGTGCCAGCAGTCCATGGCAGGGACTAGCGGGAGTGACAGATACGCAGTATTTT. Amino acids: CASSPWQGLAGVTDTQYF.

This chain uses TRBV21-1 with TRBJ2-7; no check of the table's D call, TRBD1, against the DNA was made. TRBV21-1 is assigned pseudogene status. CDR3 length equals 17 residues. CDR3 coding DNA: TGTGCCAGCTCAGGGACAGGAGTTCCGGGACGTACCTACGAGCAGTACTTC. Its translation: CASSGTGVPGRTYEQYF.

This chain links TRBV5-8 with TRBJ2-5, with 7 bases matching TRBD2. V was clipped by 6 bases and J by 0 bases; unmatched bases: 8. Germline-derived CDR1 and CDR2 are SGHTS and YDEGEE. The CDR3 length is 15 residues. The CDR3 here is CASIRPGTNQETQYF. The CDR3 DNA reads TGTGCCAGCATCCGTCCAGGGACTAACCAAGAGACCCAGTACTTC.

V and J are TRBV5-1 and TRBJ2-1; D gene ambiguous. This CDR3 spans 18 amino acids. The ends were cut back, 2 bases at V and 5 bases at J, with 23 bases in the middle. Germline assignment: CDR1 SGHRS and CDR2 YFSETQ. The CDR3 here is CASSLGPWPTRTDNEQFF. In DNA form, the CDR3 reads TGCGCCAGCAGCTTAGGGCCCTGGCCTACCCGGACGGACAATGAGCAGTTCTTC.

The CDR3 sequence is CASSHRVSGELFF. DNA of the CDR3: TGTGCCAGTAGCCACAGGGTTTCCGGGGAGCTGTTTTTT. The V gene is TRBV19, the J gene TRBJ2-2, with a possible D match to TRBD1 (6 bases). V gave up 6 bases and J gave up 6 bases, with 11 bases separating them. The CDR3 is made up of 13 amino acids. The germline CDR1 and CDR2 sequences are LNHDA and SQIVND (reference sequence).